A selection of T cell receptor beta chains follows, all from one sample in a study of T cells in Graves' hyperthyroidism and ophthalmopathy. TCRdb reprocessed the multiplex PCR reads with MiXCR, giving one entry per CDR3 protein. The sample lists 340,000 or so distinct CDR3 sequences, roughly 15% occurring once. The sample consisted of blood. The receptors here all came from a man younger than 45 with Graves' hyperthyroidism. CDR3s include the opening cysteine and the closing phenylalanine or tryptophan. D genes are given only for firm matches. Rows may omit the clone size; those that give it use once, few, many or a size class.

CDR3 DNA: TGTGCCAGCAGCTTAGATAGTACCAATCCGCCCCAGCATTTT
CDR3 protein: CASSLDSTNPPQHF
V gene: TRBV11-3
D gene: -
J gene: TRBJ1-5
clone size: many

CDR3 DNA: TGTGCCAGCAGTGAAGGCCCGGGAGACACTGAAGCTTTCTTT
CDR3 protein: CASSEGPGDTEAFF
V gene: TRBV2
D gene: -
J gene: TRBJ1-1
clone size: many

CDR3 DNA: TGTGCCAGCAGCCAACGCATGGACGGCGAGCAGTACTTC
CDR3 protein: CASSQRMDGEQYF
V gene: TRBV4-2
D gene: -
J gene: TRBJ2-7
clone size: many

CDR3 DNA: TGCGCCAGCAGCCAGGGGACAGCAATAATCTACGAGCAGTACTTC
CDR3 protein: CASSQGTAIIYEQYF
V gene: TRBV4-1
D gene: TRBD1
J gene: TRBJ2-7
clone size: -

CDR3 DNA: TGTGCCAGCAGCTTAGATGCTACGACAGGGGACATTCAGTACTTC
CDR3 protein: CASSLDATTGDIQYF
V gene: TRBV11-2
D gene: TRBD1
J gene: TRBJ2-4
clone size: -

CDR3 DNA: TGCGCCAGCAGCGGAGGGACTAGCGGAAACTACGAGCAGTACTTC
CDR3 protein: CASSGGTSGNYEQYF
V gene: TRBV5-1
D gene: TRBD2
J gene: TRBJ2-7
clone size: many

CDR3 DNA: TGTGCCAGTAGTATAATTGGGACATTTTATGAGCAGTTCTTC
CDR3 protein: CASSIIGTFYEQFF
V gene: TRBV19
D gene: -
J gene: TRBJ2-1
clone size: few

CDR3 DNA: TGTGCCACCAGTGATTCTGACAGGGCCTACAATGAGCAGTTCTTC
CDR3 protein: CATSDSDRAYNEQFF
V gene: TRBV24-1
D gene: TRBD1
J gene: TRBJ2-1
clone size: few

CDR3 DNA: TGTGCCACCAGTGATTATTCCCCCGGGCCGGAAAAGGCAAAACTGTTTTTT
CDR3 protein: CATSDYSPGPEKAKLFF
V gene: TRBV24-1
D gene: -
J gene: TRBJ1-4
clone size: few

CDR3 DNA: TGCAGCGTTGTTGGGACAGGGGGCCTCGAGCAGTACTTC
CDR3 protein: CSVVGTGGLEQYF
V gene: TRBV29-1
D gene: TRBD1
J gene: TRBJ2-7
clone size: many

CDR3 DNA: TGTGCCAGCAGTGAACGAAAGGCAGCTAACTATGGCTACACCTTC
CDR3 protein: CASSERKAANYGYTF
V gene: TRBV6-1
D gene: -
J gene: TRBJ1-2
clone size: few